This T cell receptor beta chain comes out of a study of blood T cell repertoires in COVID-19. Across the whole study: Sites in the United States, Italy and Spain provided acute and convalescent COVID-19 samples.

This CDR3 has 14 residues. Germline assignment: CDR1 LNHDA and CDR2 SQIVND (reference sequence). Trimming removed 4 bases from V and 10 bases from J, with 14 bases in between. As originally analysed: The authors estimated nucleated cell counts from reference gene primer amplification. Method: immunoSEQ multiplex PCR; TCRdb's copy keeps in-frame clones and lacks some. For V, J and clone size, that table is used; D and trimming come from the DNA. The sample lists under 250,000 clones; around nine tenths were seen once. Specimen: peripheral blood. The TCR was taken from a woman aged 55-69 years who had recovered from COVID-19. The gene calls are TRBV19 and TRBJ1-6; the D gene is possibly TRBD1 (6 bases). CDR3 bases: TGTGCCAGTAGTACTATTACAGGGCAATCACCCCTCCACTTT. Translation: CASSTITGQSPLHF.